This T cell receptor beta chain was sequenced in a study of T cells after posttransplantation cyclophosphamide. TCRdb's table, derived via immunoSEQ multiplex PCR, lists solely in-frame clones and lacks some. The sample contains roughly 49,000 clones, none of them singletons. The related graft donor's blood sample was taken on the day of bone marrow donation. At least ten counts were recorded for this clone. The germline gives CDR1 GTSNPN, CDR2 SVGIG (reference sequence). After removal of 1 base from V and 1 base from J, the junction contained 20 bases not matched to a gene. The CDR3 runs to 20 residues.

The gene calls are TRBV30 and TRBJ1-1, with TRBD1 matching over 8 bases. This clonotype originated in a man between 35 and 55 years old in good health, CMV-negative, and a related stem cell transplant donor. The material sequenced was PBMCs. The CDR3 loop is CAWSASPQFRTGRPNTEAFF. In DNA, the CDR3 is TGTGCCTGGAGTGCCTCCCCTCAATTTCGGACAGGGCGACCGAACACTGAAGCTTTCTTT.